These T cell receptor beta chains were read from a single sample in a study of CD4 T cells in relation to SARS-CoV-2 and coronaviruses. These receptors lack a known antigen. The assay was immunoSEQ multiplex PCR, and TCRdb's table has in-frame clones only and misses some. The table has under 20,000 clones, about 72% seen once. Sequences were obtained from CD4+ T cells from PBMCs, cultured in vitro. These receptors all come from a human donor in good health. Each CDR3 is given with its conserved first and last residue. A D gene is named only where the DNA matches it firmly. Expanded clones are given a class, and other clones once, few, many or no size at all.

v_gene	d_gene	j_gene	abundance	CDR3nt	CDR3aa
TRBV2	TRBD2	TRBJ2-1	-	TGTGCCAGCAGTGGTCCCTTAGCGGGAGTAGAGAATGAGCAGTTCTTC	CASSGPLAGVENEQFF
TRBV3-1/TRBV3-2	-	TRBJ2-7	-	TGTGCCAGCAGCCTGTTCGAGGGGGGTCGCTCCTACGAGCAGTACTTC	CASSLFEGGRSYEQYF
TRBV7-9	TRBD1	TRBJ1-2	-	TGTGCCAGCAGCTTCCCACAGGGGGCCCGAGATGGCTACACCTTC	CASSFPQGARDGYTF
TRBV10-3	-	TRBJ2-2	few	TGTGCCATCAGTGAGTTCGCGCAGGACACCGGGGAGCTGTTTTTT	CAISEFAQDTGELFF
TRBV30	-	TRBJ1-4	-	TGTGCCTGGAGTGTGGCTCGAGAAAAACTGTTTTTT	CAWSVAREKLFF
TRBV5-6	TRBD2	TRBJ2-7	-	TGTGCCAGCAGCTGGGGGACTAGCGGGAAGTTATACGAGCAGTACTTC	CASSWGTSGKLYEQYF
TRBV19	-	TRBJ1-3	-	TGTGCCAGTATGAAGGACATCTTCTCTGGAAACACCATATATTTT	CASMKDIFSGNTIYF
TRBV5-1	-	TRBJ2-1	-	TGCGCCAGCAGCTTGACAGGAAGCTCCTACAATGAGCAGTTCTTC	CASSLTGSSYNEQFF
TRBV3-1/TRBV3-2	TRBD1	TRBJ1-2	-	TGTGCCAGCGGGAGGGGGACAGGGGCCTATGGCTACACCTTC	CASGRGTGAYGYTF
TRBV4-1	TRBD1	TRBJ2-5	once	TGCGCCAGCAGCCAGGGTACAGGGGGTCTGGTGGAGACCCAGTACTTC	CASSQGTGGLVETQYF
TRBV5-6	-	TRBJ2-2	-	TGTGCCAGCAGCTTTTATCGGGCCTGGGGCGGGGAGCTGTTTTTT	CASSFYRAWGGELFF
TRBV28	TRBD2	TRBJ2-3	-	TGTGCCAGCAGTCAGCGGGAGCTCTCTACGCAGTATTTT	CASSQRELSTQYF
TRBV3-1/TRBV3-2	TRBD2	TRBJ2-4	-	TGTGCCAGCAGCCAAGATCAGCTAGCGGGACGAAACATTCAGTACTTC	CASSQDQLAGRNIQYF
TRBV28	TRBD1	TRBJ1-5	-	TGTGCCAGCAGTCTCGGACAGGTGACGCTATCACAGCCCCAGCATTTT	CASSLGQVTLSQPQHF
TRBV30	-	TRBJ2-7	-	TGTGCCTGGAACCGAGGGACTCAGAACGAGCAGTACTTC	CAWNRGTQNEQYF
TRBV6-1	TRBD1	TRBJ1-5	-	TGTGCCAGCAGTGACCAAGACAGGGCCAATCAGCCCCAGCATTTT	CASSDQDRANQPQHF
TRBV29-1	TRBD1	TRBJ1-1	few	TGCAGCGTTGACAGGGGGGCGAACACTGAAGCTTTCTTT	CSVDRGANTEAFF
TRBV27	-	TRBJ2-7	-	TGTGCCAGCAGTTTATTAAGTTATCGGGGCTGGGCCGCCGAGCAGTACTTC	CASSLLSYRGWAAEQYF
TRBV20-1	-	TRBJ2-5	-	TGCAGTGCTAGTCTGATGGGACCTGAAGAGACCCAGTACTTC	CSASLMGPEETQYF
TRBV10-2	TRBD1	TRBJ1-2	-	TGCGCCAGCAGGAGGGACAGCTATGGCTACACCTTC	CASRRDSYGYTF
TRBV5-1	-	TRBJ2-1	-	TGCGCCAGCAGCGGGACTCCGAGCTCCTACAATGAGCAGTTCTTC	CASSGTPSSYNEQFF
TRBV10-3	-	TRBJ1-2	-	TGTGCCATCAGTGAGAGCGGAACAGGGAACTCCTATGGCTACACCTTC	CAISESGTGNSYGYTF
TRBV24-1	-	TRBJ2-3	-	TGTGCCACCAGTGATATGGTACAAGGCGGAGATACGCAGTATTTT	CATSDMVQGGDTQYF
TRBV5-4	-	TRBJ1-1	-	TGTGCCAGCAGCCCGAACGGGCCCCCACTAAACACTGAAGCTTTCTTT	CASSPNGPPLNTEAFF
TRBV7-9	-	TRBJ2-3	-	TGTGCCAGCAGCCTTGGGGCTACGCAGTATTTT	CASSLGATQYF
TRBV4-1	-	TRBJ2-7	few	TGCGCCAGCAGCCAAGATATATTGCCGTCCTACGAGCAGTACTTC	CASSQDILPSYEQYF